This T cell receptor (beta chain) derives from a study of graft-versus-host responses after intestinal transplantation. Study at large: Recipients got multivisceral, liver-intestinal, or isolated intestinal transplants. Study-level points and caveats: Detected in recipient marrow were GvH clones, some of which were first observed in ileum or blood. The study associated peak circulating GvH clone levels with early post-transplant HvG declines. Graft-donor T cell macrochimerism coincided with high graft-versus-host to host-versus-graft clonal ratios in allografts.

About this clone itself: Its antigen is not identified.

Assay: immunoSEQ multiplex PCR; the TCRdb copy retains only in-frame clones and omits some. The sample consists of thousands of clones, 70% to 85% of them appearing once. To release intraepithelial and lamina propria lymphocytes, the graft tissue was processed. Germline V gene sequence: CDR1 MNHEY, CDR2 SVGAGI. This CDR3 is 13 amino acids long. V shed 6 bases and J shed 7 bases, with 13 bases lying between them. The receptor was derived from a human patient who received an intestinal transplant, so some T cells may come from the graft donor. V and J are TRBV6-5 and TRBJ2-1; no clear D gene. The source was ileum tissue, collected approximately 120 days after transplant. CDR3 loop: CASSRTVLNEQFF. DNA for the CDR3: TGTGCCAGCAGCCGAACTGTCCTAAATGAGCAGTTCTTC.